This T cell receptor (beta chain) was captured by sequencing in a study of cytomegalovirus exposure and HLA in healthy donors. It was with 60 Vbeta and 13 Jbeta primers that the PCR ran. Method: immunoSEQ multiplex PCR; TCRdb's copy keeps in-frame clones and lacks some. The sample holds about 130,000 clones; around 9.7% are singletons and the top ten take 1.5% to 2%. V shed 3 bases and J shed 0 bases, with 14 bases lying between them. In germline, CDR1 is ENHRY, CDR2 SYGVKD. The CDR3 sequence is 17 residues long. The sequenced sample consisted of PBMCs. The source of this sequence is a man between 45 and 60 years old in good health and CMV-seronegative. The chain is built from TRBV10-3 and TRBJ2-2; D is possibly TRBD2 (5 bases). The CDR3 DNA sequence: TGTGCCATCAGTGATGGGCGGGCCCTCGCGAACACCGGGGAGCTGTTTTTT. Translation: CAISDGRALANTGELFF.